The 7 T cell receptor beta chains given below trace back to one sample, sequenced in a study of blood T cells in healthy people across ages. The use of a sample-barcoded 5' primer and a J-beta primer mix characterized a second PCR of roughly 6 to 11 cycles. TCRdb processed the 5' RACE reads anew with MiXCR; each CDR3 protein has one entry. The sample includes approximately 830,000 distinct CDR3 sequences, around 68% of them seen just once. Sequencing used blood. These receptors all come from a man aged 25-40 years in good health.

The chain uses TRBV5-1 and TRBJ2-5, with 8 bases fitting TRBD1. J gave up 11 bases and V 3 bases, and 18 bases lay outside the gene matches. The CDR3 sequence is 16 residues long. Germline CDR1 is SGHRS and CDR2 is YFSETQ. CDR3 sequence: CASSSTPPGQDNEQYF. CDR3 bases: TGCGCCAGCAGCTCAACCCCGCCGGGACAGGACAATGAGCAGTACTTC.

This sequence joins TRBV6-5 and TRBJ2-3; D is perhaps TRBD1 (6 bases). CDR1 and CDR2 from the germline V gene are MNHEY and SVGAGI. Trimming cost V 0 bases and J 2 bases, with 9 bases left between them. This CDR3 contains 15 residues. The CDR3: CASSYSGAATDTQYF. Written as DNA, the CDR3 is TGTGCCAGCAGTTACTCGGGGGCGGCCACAGATACGCAGTATTTT.

This clonotype was detected only a few times. This chain links TRBV29-1 with TRBJ1-1, with D maybe TRBD1 (6 bases). Germline loops: CDR1 SQVTM, CDR2 ANQGSEA. Deletions cut 7 bases from V and 2 bases from J, with 14 bases between. This CDR3 has 13 residues. The CDR3: CSAAGGANTEAFF. The CDR3, as DNA: TGCAGCGCCGCGGGGGGGGCCAACACTGAAGCTTTCTTT.

A few counts support this clonotype. The rearrangement links TRBV6-2 or TRBV6-3 to TRBJ1-1; tentative D call: TRBD1 (5 bases). The V end was cut by 6 bases, the J end by 3 bases, with 14 bases between. CDR3 size: 14 residues. Per the germline V gene, CDR1 is MNHEY and CDR2 is SVGEGT. CDR3 DNA: TGTGCCAGCAGCCGGACGGGACGCTACACTGAAGCTTTCTTT. Encoded protein: CASSRTGRYTEAFF.

J is TRBJ2-7 and V is TRBV4-2, with D possibly matching TRBD2 (6 bases). With the DNA end fitting TRBJ2-5 better, the J assignment may be wrong. CDR1 LGHNA and CDR2 YNFKEQ come from the germline V gene. The CDR3 sequence is 16 residues long. This chain's CDR3 is CASSQEGGAVQETQYF. The CDR3 coding sequence is TGTGCCAGCAGCCAAGAAGGAGGGGCCGTACAAGAGACCCAGTACTTC.

This clonotype has a handful of counts. The J gene is TRBJ2-1, the V gene TRBV6-6; TRBD1 might be the D (6 bases). The V gene lost 2 bases and the J gene lost 7 bases, with 6 bases spanning the gap. The CDR3 length is 12 residues. Germline assignment: CDR1 MNHNY and CDR2 SVGAGI (reference sequence). The CDR3, as DNA: TGTGCCAGCAGTTACGGACAGAATGAGCAGTTCTTC. Its translation is CASSYGQNEQFF.

The rearrangement uses TRBV29-1 and TRBJ2-3, with a tentative D call TRBD2 (6 bases). The CDR3 is 14 amino acids. With 2 bases removed from V and 0 bases from J, the gap between germline ends came to 9 bases. CDR1 is SQVTM, CDR2 ANQGSEA, per germline. CDR3 DNA sequence: TGCAGCGTTGAACCGGGACTCAGCACAGATACGCAGTATTTT. Its protein is CSVEPGLSTDTQYF.